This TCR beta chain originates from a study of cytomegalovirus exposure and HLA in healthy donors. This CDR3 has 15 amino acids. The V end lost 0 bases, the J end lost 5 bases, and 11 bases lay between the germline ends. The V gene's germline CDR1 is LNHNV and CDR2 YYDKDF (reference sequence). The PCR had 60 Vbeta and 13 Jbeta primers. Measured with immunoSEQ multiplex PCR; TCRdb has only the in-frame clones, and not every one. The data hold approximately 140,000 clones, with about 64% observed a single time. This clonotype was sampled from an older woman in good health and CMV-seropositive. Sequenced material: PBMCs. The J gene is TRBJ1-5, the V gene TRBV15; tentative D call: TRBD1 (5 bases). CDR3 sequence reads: CATSRDRQYYQPQHF. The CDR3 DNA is TGTGCCACCAGCAGAGATAGACAGTACTATCAGCCCCAGCATTTT.